This T cell receptor (beta chain) derives from a study of T-cell memory formation after mild COVID-19. Study outcomes and limitations: A second wave of clones peaked on day 37, and their SARS-CoV-2 specificity went unconfirmed. Several responding clones turned up in pre-infection memory, indicating that cross-reactive memory may have taken part.

TCRdb reanalysed the 5' RACE reads using MiXCR and keeps one entry per CDR3 protein. The table shows hundreds of thousands of distinct CDR3 sequences, with 25% to 30% occurring only once. The CDR3 totals 12 residues. Germline lookup yields CDR1 SQVTM and CDR2 ANQGSEA. V lost 4 bases to trimming and J lost 1 base, with 7 bases between them. The sample holds a few counts of this clonotype. Its specificity is unknown. The source material was PBMCs or a T cell subset sorted from them (not recorded which). The chain has TRBV29-1 and TRBJ2-5; D call uncertain. The sequence was collected from an adult woman who had mild COVID-19 (a few samples of this study predate the infection). Cell type and time point are not known. CDR3: CSVVGFQETQYF. The CDR3 DNA reads as TGCAGCGTTGTTGGCTTCCAAGAGACCCAGTACTTC.